The present entry profiles one TCR beta chain with its context. Its antigen is currently unknown. This CDR3 is built from 14 residues. CDR1 is KGHSH, CDR2 LQKENI, per germline. With V trimmed by 3 bases and J by 2 bases, 4 bases remained unmatched. The data are from a study of response to subunit inactivated influenza vaccine. General observations from the study: Few additional T cells are recruited per seasonal influenza vaccination, authors suggested.

TCRdb recomputed calls from the RT-PCR reads with MiXCR, one row per CDR3 protein. Seen here are fewer than 700,000 distinct CDR3 sequences, about an eighth observed once, and the top ten hold less than 15%. This material consisted of PBMCs from blood, taken roughly 46 days after vaccination. The receptor was isolated from a middle-aged man who received an inactivated influenza vaccine. V is TRBV18 and J is TRBJ2-7, with 7 nucleotides matching TRBD2. The CDR3 coding sequence is TGTGCCAGCTCACCTCGGGGGGTCGCCTACGAGCAGTACTTC. The encoded protein is CASSPRGVAYEQYF.